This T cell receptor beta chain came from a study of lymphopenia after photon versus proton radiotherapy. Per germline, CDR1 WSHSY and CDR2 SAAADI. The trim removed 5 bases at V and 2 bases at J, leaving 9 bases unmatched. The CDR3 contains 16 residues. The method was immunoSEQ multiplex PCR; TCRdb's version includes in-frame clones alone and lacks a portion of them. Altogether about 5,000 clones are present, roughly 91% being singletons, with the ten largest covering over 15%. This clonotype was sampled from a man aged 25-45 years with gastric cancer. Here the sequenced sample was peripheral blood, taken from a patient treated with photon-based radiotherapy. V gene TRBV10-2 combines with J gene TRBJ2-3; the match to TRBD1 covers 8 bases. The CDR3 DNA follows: TGCGCCAGCAGTACCGGACAGGGTCGTAACACAGATACGCAGTATTTT. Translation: CASSTGQGRNTDTQYF.